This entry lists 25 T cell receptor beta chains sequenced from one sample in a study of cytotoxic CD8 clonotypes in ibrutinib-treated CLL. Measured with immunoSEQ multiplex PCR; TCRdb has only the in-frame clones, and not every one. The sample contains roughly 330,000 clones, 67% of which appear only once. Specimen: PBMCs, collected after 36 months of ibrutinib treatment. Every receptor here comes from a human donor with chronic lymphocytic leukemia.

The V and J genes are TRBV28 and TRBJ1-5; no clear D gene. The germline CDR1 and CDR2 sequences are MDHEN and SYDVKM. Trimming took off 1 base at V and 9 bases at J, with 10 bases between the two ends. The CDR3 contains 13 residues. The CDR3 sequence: CASSLSAVRPQHF. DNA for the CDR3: TGTGCCAGCAGTTTATCGGCAGTCCGGCCCCAGCATTTT.

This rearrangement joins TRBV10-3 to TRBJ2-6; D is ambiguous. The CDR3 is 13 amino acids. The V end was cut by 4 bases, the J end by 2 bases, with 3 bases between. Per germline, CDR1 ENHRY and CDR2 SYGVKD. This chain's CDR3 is CAISAPGANVLTF. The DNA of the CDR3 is TGTGCCATCAGTGCTCCTGGGGCCAACGTCCTGACTTTC.

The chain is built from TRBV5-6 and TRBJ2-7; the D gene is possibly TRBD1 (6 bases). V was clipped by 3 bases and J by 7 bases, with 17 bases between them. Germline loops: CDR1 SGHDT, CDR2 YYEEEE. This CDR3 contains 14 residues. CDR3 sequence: CASSSGHPLREQYF. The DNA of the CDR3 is TGTGCCAGCAGCTCGGGACACCCTCTACGAGAGCAGTACTTC.

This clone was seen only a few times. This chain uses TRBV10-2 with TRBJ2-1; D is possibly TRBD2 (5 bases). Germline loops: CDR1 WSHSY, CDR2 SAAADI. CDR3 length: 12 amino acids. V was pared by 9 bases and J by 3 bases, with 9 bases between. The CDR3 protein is CASRAVYNEQFF. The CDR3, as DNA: TGCGCCAGTCGAGCGGTCTACAATGAGCAGTTCTTC.

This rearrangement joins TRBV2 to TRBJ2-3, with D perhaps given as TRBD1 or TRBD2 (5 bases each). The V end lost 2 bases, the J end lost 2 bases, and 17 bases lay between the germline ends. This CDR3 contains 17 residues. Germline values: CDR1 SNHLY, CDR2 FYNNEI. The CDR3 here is CASSERGASRTTDTQYF. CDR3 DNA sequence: TGTGCCAGCAGTGAAAGAGGGGCTTCTAGGACCACAGATACGCAGTATTTT.

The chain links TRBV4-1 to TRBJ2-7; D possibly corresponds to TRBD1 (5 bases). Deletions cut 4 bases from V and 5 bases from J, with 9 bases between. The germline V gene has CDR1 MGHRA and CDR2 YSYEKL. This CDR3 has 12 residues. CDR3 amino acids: CASSREGDEQYF. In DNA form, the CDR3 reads TGCGCCAGCAGCCGAGAAGGGGACGAGCAGTACTTC.

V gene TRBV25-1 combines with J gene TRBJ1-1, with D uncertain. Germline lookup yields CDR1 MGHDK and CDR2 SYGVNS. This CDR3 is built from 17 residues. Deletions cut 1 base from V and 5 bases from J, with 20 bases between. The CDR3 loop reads CASSEFLVGGSGTEAFF. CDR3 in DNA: TGTGCCAGCAGTGAATTTTTGGTGGGCGGGAGTGGGACTGAAGCTTTCTTT.

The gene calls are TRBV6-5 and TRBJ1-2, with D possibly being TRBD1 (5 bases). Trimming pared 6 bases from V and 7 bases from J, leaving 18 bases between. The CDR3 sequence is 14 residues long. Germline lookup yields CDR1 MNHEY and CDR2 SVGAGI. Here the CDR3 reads CASRTRRGAGGYTF. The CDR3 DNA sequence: TGTGCCAGCAGAACCCGTCGCGGGGCGGGTGGCTACACCTTC.

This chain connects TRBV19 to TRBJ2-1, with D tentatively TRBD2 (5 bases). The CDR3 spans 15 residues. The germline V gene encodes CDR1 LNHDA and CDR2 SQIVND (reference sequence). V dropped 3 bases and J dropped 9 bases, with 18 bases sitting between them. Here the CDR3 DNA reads TGTGCCAGTAGTATGAGTCCCTCGAACGGAGGTGAGCAGTTCTTC. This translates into CASSMSPSNGGEQFF.

The CDR3 sequence: CATRGVNEKLFF. In DNA form, the CDR3 reads TGTGCCACAAGGGGGGTTAATGAAAAACTGTTTTTT. The J gene is TRBJ1-4, the V gene TRBV15, with D perhaps TRBD1 (6 bases). This CDR3 is built from 12 residues. CDR1 LNHNV and CDR2 YYDKDF come from the germline V gene (reference sequence). V was clipped by 9 bases and J by 4 bases, with 9 bases between them.

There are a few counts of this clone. In DNA form, the CDR3 reads TGTGCCAGCAGCTTATCCCCCGGGGGAGTCGGCGGGGAGCTGTTTTTT. Residues: CASSLSPGGVGGELFF. The chain employs TRBV7-3 and TRBJ2-2; perhaps TRBD2 as D (6 bases). The germline CDR1 and CDR2 sequences are SGHTA and FQGTGA. V was shortened by 2 bases and J by 7 bases, with 17 bases between the two germline ends. The CDR3 is 16 amino acids.

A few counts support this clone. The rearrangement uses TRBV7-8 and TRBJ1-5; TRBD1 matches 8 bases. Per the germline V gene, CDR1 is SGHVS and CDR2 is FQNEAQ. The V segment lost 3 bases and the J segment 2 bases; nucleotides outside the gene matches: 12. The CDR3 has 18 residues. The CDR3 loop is CASSLFGQGSFRNQPQHF. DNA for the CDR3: TGTGCCAGCAGCTTGTTCGGACAGGGAAGCTTTCGCAATCAGCCCCAGCATTTT.

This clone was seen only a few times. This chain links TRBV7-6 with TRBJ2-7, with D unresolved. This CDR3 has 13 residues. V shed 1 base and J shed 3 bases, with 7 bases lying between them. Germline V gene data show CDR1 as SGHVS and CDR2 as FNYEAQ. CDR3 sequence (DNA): TGTGCCAGCAGCTTAGTCAACAGCTACGAGCAGTACTTC. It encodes CASSLVNSYEQYF.

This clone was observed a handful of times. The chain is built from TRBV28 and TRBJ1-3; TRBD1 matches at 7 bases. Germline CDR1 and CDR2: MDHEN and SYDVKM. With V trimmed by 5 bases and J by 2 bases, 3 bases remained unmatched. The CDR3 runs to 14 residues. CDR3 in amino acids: CASSDGTAGNTIYF. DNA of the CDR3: TGTGCCAGCAGTGACGGGACAGCTGGAAACACCATATATTTT. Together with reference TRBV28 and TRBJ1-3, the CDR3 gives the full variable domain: DVKVTQSSRYLVKRTGEKVFLECVQDMDHENMFWYRQDPGLGLRLIYFSYDVKMKEKGDIPEGYSVSREKKERFSLILESASTNQTSMYLCASSDGTAGNTIYFGEGSWLTVV.

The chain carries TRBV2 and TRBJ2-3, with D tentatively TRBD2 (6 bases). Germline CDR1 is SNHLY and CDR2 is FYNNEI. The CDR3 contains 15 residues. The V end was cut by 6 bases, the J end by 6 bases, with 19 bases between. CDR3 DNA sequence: TGTGCCAGCAGCAGACGGGGGACTTACAGGGATACGCAGTATTTT. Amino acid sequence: CASSRRGTYRDTQYF.

CDR3 nucleotides: TGTGCCAGCAGCTTAGGAGTAGGTTACAATGAGCAGTTCTTC. It specifies CASSLGVGYNEQFF. The genes are TRBV7-3 and TRBJ2-1; no reliable D call. The CDR3 loop spans 14 amino acids. CDR1 SGHTA and CDR2 FQGTGA come from the germline V gene. V was pared by 2 bases and J by 4 bases, with 9 bases between.

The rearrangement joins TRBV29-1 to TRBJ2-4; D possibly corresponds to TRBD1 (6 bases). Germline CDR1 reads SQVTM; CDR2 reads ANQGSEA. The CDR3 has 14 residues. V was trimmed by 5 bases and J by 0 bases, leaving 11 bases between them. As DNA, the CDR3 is TGCAGCGTTATCCAGGGGCTAGCCAAAAACATTCAGTACTTC. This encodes CSVIQGLAKNIQYF.

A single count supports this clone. The CDR3 region has the DNA TGTGCCAGCAGCCCGCGGACTAGCGGGATTGAGCAGTTCTTC. It yields the protein CASSPRTSGIEQFF. The chain is built from TRBV11-2 and TRBJ2-1; 12 bases are shared with TRBD2. The trim removed 5 bases at V and 9 bases at J, leaving 5 bases unmatched. There are 14 residues in the CDR3. Germline CDR1 SGHAT, CDR2 FQNNGV. Supplemented by reference TRBV11-2 and TRBJ2-1, the full variable domain reads EAGVAQSPRYKIIEKRQSVAFWCNPISGHATLYWYQQILGQGPKLLIQFQNNGVVDDSQLPKDRFSAERLKGVDSTLKIQPAKLEDSAVYLCASSPRTSGIEQFFGPGTRLTVL.

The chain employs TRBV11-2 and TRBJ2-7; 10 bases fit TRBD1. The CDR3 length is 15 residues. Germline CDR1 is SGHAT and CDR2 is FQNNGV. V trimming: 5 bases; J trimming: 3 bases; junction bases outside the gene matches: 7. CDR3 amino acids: CASSPGQGGLYEQYF. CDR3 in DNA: TGTGCCAGCAGCCCCGGACAGGGGGGCCTCTACGAGCAGTACTTC.

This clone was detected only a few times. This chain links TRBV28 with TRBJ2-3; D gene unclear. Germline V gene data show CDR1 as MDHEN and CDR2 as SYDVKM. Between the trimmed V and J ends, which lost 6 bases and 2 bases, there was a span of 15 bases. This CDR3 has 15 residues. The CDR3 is CASSSTGFYTDTQYF. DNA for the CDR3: TGTGCCAGCAGCTCGACCGGCTTCTACACAGATACGCAGTATTTT.

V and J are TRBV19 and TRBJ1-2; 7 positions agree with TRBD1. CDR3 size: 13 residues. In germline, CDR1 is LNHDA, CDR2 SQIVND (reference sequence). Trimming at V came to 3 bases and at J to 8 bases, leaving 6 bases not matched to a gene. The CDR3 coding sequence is TGTGCCAGTAGTATCCGGCCGGGACAGGGCTACACCTTC. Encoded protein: CASSIRPGQGYTF.

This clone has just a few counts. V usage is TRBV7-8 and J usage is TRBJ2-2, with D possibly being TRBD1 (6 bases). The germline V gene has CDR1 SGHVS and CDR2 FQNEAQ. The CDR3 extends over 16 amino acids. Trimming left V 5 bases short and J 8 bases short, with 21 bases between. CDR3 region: CASSPWTGVGQGELFF. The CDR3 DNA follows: TGTGCCAGCAGCCCCTGGACCGGGGTCGGACAGGGGGAGCTGTTTTTT.

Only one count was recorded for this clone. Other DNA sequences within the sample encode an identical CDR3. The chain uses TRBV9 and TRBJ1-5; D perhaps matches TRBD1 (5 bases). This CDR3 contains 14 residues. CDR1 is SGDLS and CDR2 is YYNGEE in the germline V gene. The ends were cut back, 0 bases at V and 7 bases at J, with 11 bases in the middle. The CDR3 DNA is TGTGCCAGCAGCGTAGCGGGGGTAGGCCAGCCCCAGCATTTT. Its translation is CASSVAGVGQPQHF.

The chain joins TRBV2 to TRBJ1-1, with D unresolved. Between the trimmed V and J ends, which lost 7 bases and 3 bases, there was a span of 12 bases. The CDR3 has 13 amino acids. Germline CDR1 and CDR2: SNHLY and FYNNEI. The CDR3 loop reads CASNTDTDTEAFF. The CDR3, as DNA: TGTGCCAGCAATACTGATACCGACACTGAAGCTTTCTTT.

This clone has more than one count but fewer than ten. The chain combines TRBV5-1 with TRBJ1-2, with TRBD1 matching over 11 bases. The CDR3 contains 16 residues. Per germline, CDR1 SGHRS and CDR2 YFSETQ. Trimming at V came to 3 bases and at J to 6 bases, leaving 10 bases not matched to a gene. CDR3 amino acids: CASSSSPGQGVHGYTF. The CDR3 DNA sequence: TGCGCCAGCAGCTCGTCCCCGGGACAGGGGGTACATGGCTACACCTTC. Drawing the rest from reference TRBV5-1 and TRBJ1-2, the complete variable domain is KAGVTQTPRYLIKTRGQQVTLSCSPISGHRSVSWYQQTPGQGLQFLFEYFSETQRNKGNFPGRFSGRQFSNSRSEMNVSTLELGDSALYLCASSSSPGQGVHGYTFGSGTRLTVV.